The 30 T cell receptor beta chains below come from one sample, sequenced in a study of somatic mutations in cytotoxic T cells in rheumatoid arthritis. Repertoires were generated with immunoSEQ multiplex PCR, while TCRdb's copy carries only in-frame clones and drops some. The data show more than 5,500 clones, roughly 75% seen once. The sample taken for sequencing was CD8+ T cells sorted from blood. These receptors all stem from an older woman in good health.

This clone showed up just once. The V and J genes are TRBV11-1 and TRBJ2-7, with D perhaps TRBD2 (6 bases). Trimming left V 5 bases short and J 6 bases short, with 11 bases between. Germline V gene lookup returns CDR1 SGHAT and CDR2 FQDESV (reference sequence). This CDR3 region has 12 residues. This chain's CDR3 is CASSTGGGEQYF. The CDR3 DNA sequence: TGTGCCAGCAGCACCGGGGGAGGCGAGCAGTACTTC. The full variable domain, with the rest looked up from reference TRBV11-1 and TRBJ2-7, is EAEVAQSPRYKITEKSQAVAFWCDPISGHATLYWYRQILGQGPELLVQFQDESVVDDSQLPKDRFSAERLKGVDSTLKIQPAELGDSAMYLCASSTGGGEQYFGPGTRLTVT.

This clone has just a few counts. The rearrangement links TRBV4-3 to TRBJ2-2; TRBD1 might be the D (7 bases). Trimming removed 0 bases at V and 7 bases at J, with 12 bases between. Germline CDR1 LGHNA, CDR2 YSLEER. The CDR3 contains 15 residues. The CDR3 nucleotides are TGCGCCAGCAGCCAAGAGGAGGGGGCGAGCGGGGAGCTGTTTTTT. Protein sequence: CASSQEEGASGELFF.

The chain employs TRBV5-4 and TRBJ1-2, with D perhaps matching TRBD1 (6 bases). V was cut by 10 bases and J by 7 bases, with 14 bases left in between. CDR3 length: 11 residues. The germline CDR1 and CDR2 sequences are SGHNT and YYREEE (reference sequence). The CDR3 spells CAVGGALGYTF. Written as DNA, the CDR3 is TGTGCCGTCGGGGGGGCGCTTGGCTACACCTTC.

The chain joins TRBV2 to TRBJ1-2; 9 bases fit TRBD1. CDR1 is SNHLY and CDR2 is FYNNEI in the germline V gene. After removal of 7 bases from V and 7 bases from J, the junction contained 10 bases not matched to a gene. The CDR3 contains 14 residues. The DNA of the CDR3 is TGTGCCAGCAAGGACAGGGGCTATGACGGTGGCTACACCTTC. Translation gives CASKDRGYDGGYTF.

V and J are TRBV11-2 and TRBJ1-2, with D unclear. V was clipped by 1 base and J by 4 bases, with 7 bases between them. The germline CDR1 and CDR2 sequences are SGHAT and FQNNGV. There are 13 residues in the CDR3. The CDR3 coding sequence is TGTGCCAGCAGCTTAGGCGGTGCCTATGGCTACACCTTC. It is translated as CASSLGGAYGYTF.

This chain links TRBV19 with TRBJ1-5; D unclear. V lost 9 bases, J lost 0 bases, and 15 bases lay in between. The CDR3 runs 15 residues. Germline loops: CDR1 LNHDA, CDR2 SQIVND (reference sequence). CDR3 nucleotide sequence: TGTGCCAGCCGGGTCGCACTTGATAGCAATCAGCCCCAGCATTTT. This translates into CASRVALDSNQPQHF. Full variable domain (missing parts from reference TRBV19 and TRBJ1-5): DGGITQSPKYLFRKEGQNVTLSCEQNLNHDAMYWYRQDPGQGLRLIYYSQIVNDFQKGDIAEGYSVSREKKESFPLTVTSAQKNPTAFYLCASRVALDSNQPQHFGDGTRLSIL.

The chain links TRBV27 to TRBJ1-5; 7 bases match TRBD1. Germline assignment: CDR1 MNHEY and CDR2 SMNVEV (reference sequence). This CDR3 contains 15 residues. J was trimmed by 4 bases and V by 6 bases; bases with no gene match: 9. CDR3 sequence reads: CASSLTGIGNQPQHF. As DNA, the CDR3 is TGTGCCAGCAGCCTGACAGGGATTGGAAATCAGCCCCAGCATTTT.

The chain links TRBV5-5 to TRBJ1-2; 8 positions match TRBD1. The CDR3 has 16 amino acids. The germline gives CDR1 SGHKS, CDR2 YYEKEE (reference sequence). V lost 4 bases, J lost 2 bases, and 10 bases stayed unmatched. The CDR3 DNA reads as TGTGCCAGCAGCAACTTTCGGACAGGGACCAACTATGGCTACACCTTC. It yields the protein CASSNFRTGTNYGYTF.

The chain employs TRBV7-6 and TRBJ2-2, with TRBD1 matching over 10 bases. V trimming: 5 bases; J trimming: 4 bases; junction bases outside the gene matches: 4. The CDR3 runs to 15 residues. From germline, CDR1 is SGHVS and CDR2 FNYEAQ. The CDR3 loop is CASSRDRGGTGELFF. The CDR3 DNA reads as TGTGCCAGCAGCAGGGACAGGGGAGGCACCGGGGAGCTGTTTTTT.

This chain links TRBV29-1 with TRBJ2-1; D remains ambiguous. This CDR3 is 10 amino acids long. The V gene lost 5 bases and the J gene lost 7 bases, with 6 bases spanning the gap. CDR1 SQVTM and CDR2 ANQGSEA come from the germline V gene. CDR3 DNA sequence: TGCAGCGTTCGTGTGAATGAGCAGTTCTTC. It specifies CSVRVNEQFF.

This clone was detected a few times. Relative to the germline gene, one junction end is altered; a read error may explain this. This sequence joins TRBV5-1 and TRBJ2-7; D remains unclear. From germline, CDR1 is SGHRS and CDR2 YFSETQ. This CDR3 comprises 12 residues. The CDR3 here is CASSLVSSEQYF. CDR3 in DNA: TGCGCCAGCAGCTTGGTTTCCTCCGAGCAGTACTTC.

This chain uses TRBV6-5 with TRBJ1-1; the match to TRBD1 covers 8 bases. Germline V gives CDR1 MNHEY, CDR2 SVGAGI. Trimming cost V 2 bases and J 3 bases; bases outside gene matches: 2. The CDR3 loop spans 14 amino acids. Written as DNA, the CDR3 is TGTGCCAGCAGTTACGGACAGGGAGACACTGAAGCTTTCTTT. It yields the protein CASSYGQGDTEAFF.

The V gene is TRBV27, the J gene TRBJ2-1; D remains unclear. V lost 6 bases, J lost 4 bases, and 10 bases lay in between. The CDR3 has 13 amino acids. Germline values: CDR1 MNHEY, CDR2 SMNVEV (reference sequence). CDR3 protein: CASSPYLYNEQFF. The CDR3, as DNA: TGTGCCAGCAGCCCATACCTATACAATGAGCAGTTCTTC.

The chain joins TRBV7-3 to TRBJ2-7, with D maybe TRBD1 (5 bases). From germline, CDR1 is SGHTA and CDR2 FQGTGA. Trimming shortened V by 5 bases and J by 3 bases, and 8 bases separated the two germline ends. The CDR3 runs to 12 residues. In DNA, the CDR3 is TGTGCCAGCAGCACCGACAGCTACGAGCAGTACTTC. Translated, it gives CASSTDSYEQYF.

This CDR3 is CASSLAQGGYTF. The DNA of the CDR3 is TGTGCCAGCAGCTTGGCTCAGGGGGGCTACACCTTC. V gene TRBV5-6 combines with J gene TRBJ1-2, with a possible D match to TRBD1 (6 bases). Germline CDR1 reads SGHDT; CDR2 reads YYEEEE. V was trimmed by 0 bases and J by 8 bases, leaving 8 bases between them. The CDR3 length is 12 residues.

This clone was seen only a few times. This chain joins TRBV27 and TRBJ1-1; D gene unclear. With 5 bases removed from V and 6 bases from J, the gap between germline ends came to 10 bases. The CDR3 runs to 12 residues. The germline V gene has CDR1 MNHEY and CDR2 SMNVEV (reference sequence). The CDR3 here is CASSGSGSEAFF. As DNA, the CDR3 is TGTGCCAGCAGTGGCTCGGGGTCTGAAGCTTTCTTT.

The chain joins TRBV7-3 to TRBJ2-7; 11 nucleotides match TRBD1. J gave up 5 bases and V 5 bases, and 8 bases lay outside the gene matches. The CDR3 loop spans 15 amino acids. Per germline, CDR1 SGHTA and CDR2 FQGTGA. CDR3 sequence reads: CASSPGQGAGHEQYF. The CDR3 DNA follows: TGTGCCAGCAGCCCAGGACAGGGGGCAGGGCACGAGCAGTACTTC.

CDR3 residues: CASSTHRAYEQYF. Here the CDR3 DNA reads TGTGCCAGCAGCACTCACAGGGCCTACGAGCAGTACTTC. The chain joins TRBV11-2 to TRBJ2-7; perhaps TRBD1 as D (6 bases). CDR1 and CDR2 (germline): SGHAT, FQNNGV. The ends were cut back, 5 bases at V and 2 bases at J, with 10 bases in the middle. This CDR3 has 13 residues.

The V call is TRBV2, the J call TRBJ2-3; TRBD2 matches at 8 bases. In germline, CDR1 is SNHLY, CDR2 FYNNEI. This CDR3 has 14 amino acids. With V trimmed by 7 bases and J by 2 bases, 5 bases remained unmatched. CDR3 DNA: TGTGCCAGCAAGGAGCGGGGGTACACAGATACGCAGTATTTT. Protein product: CASKERGYTDTQYF.

The chain couples TRBV19 to TRBJ2-3; TRBD1 aligns across 7 bases. Trimming removed 0 bases from V and 9 bases from J; junction bases left unmatched: 3. Germline V gene sequence: CDR1 LNHDA, CDR2 SQIVND (reference sequence). The CDR3 loop spans 13 amino acids. The CDR3 region is CASSIEPGQTQYF. For the CDR3, the DNA is TGTGCCAGTAGTATAGAACCGGGACAGACGCAGTATTTT.

As DNA, the CDR3 is TGCGCCAGCAGTGAAGGCACTAGCGGGAGGCCCACAGATACGCAGTATTTT. It yields the protein CASSEGTSGRPTDTQYF. This chain uses TRBV10-2 with TRBJ2-3, with 12 bases identical to TRBD2. J lost 2 bases, V lost 3 bases, and 6 bases had no gene match. This CDR3 spans 17 amino acids. Germline CDR1 and CDR2: WSHSY and SAAADI.

V usage is TRBV27 and J usage is TRBJ1-2; D gene ambiguous. The CDR3 length is 13 residues. The germline V and J ends were trimmed by 4 bases and 4 bases, with 10 bases remaining between them. CDR1 and CDR2 (germline): MNHEY, SMNVEV (reference sequence). This chain's CDR3 is CASSSGSGYGYTF. The CDR3 DNA reads TGTGCCAGCAGTTCTGGTTCCGGCTATGGCTACACCTTC.

This sequence joins TRBV28 and TRBJ2-3, with 11 bases fitting TRBD2. The CDR3 contains 17 residues. V was pared by 4 bases and J by 4 bases, with 10 bases of the junction left unmatched. From germline, CDR1 is MDHEN and CDR2 SYDVKM. DNA of the CDR3: TGTGCCAGCAGTTCCTACCGACTAGCGGGATTGCCAGATACGCAGTATTTT. Translating gives CASSSYRLAGLPDTQYF.

The chain has TRBV29-1 and TRBJ2-2; unclear D gene. This CDR3 comprises 13 residues. Germline assignment: CDR1 SQVTM and CDR2 ANQGSEA. V shed 4 bases and J shed 0 bases, with 6 bases lying between them. The CDR3 sequence: CSVGVANTGELFF. DNA of the CDR3: TGCAGCGTTGGAGTAGCGAACACCGGGGAGCTGTTTTTT.

The V gene is TRBV10-2, the J gene TRBJ2-7; the D is unclear. This CDR3 has 11 amino acids. Trimming left V 2 bases short and J 5 bases short, with 4 bases between. Germline V gives CDR1 WSHSY, CDR2 SAAADI. CDR3 sequence (DNA): TGCGCCAGCAGTGAGGTCAACGAGCAGTACTTC. Its protein product is CASSEVNEQYF.

Concerning this clone itself: The junction differs from germline at one of its ends, possibly a read error. At the DNA level, this CDR3 is encoded by other sequences in the same sample as well. The V call is TRBV10-3, the J call TRBJ1-4, with 9 bases that match TRBD1. The length of the CDR3 is 17 residues. Looked up from germline, CDR1 is ENHRY and CDR2 is SYGVKD. As DNA, the CDR3 is TGTGCCATCAGTGAGCCGACAGGGGGGGCAACTAATGAAAAACTGTTCTTT. As protein: CAISEPTGGATNEKLFF.

V usage is TRBV4-3 and J usage is TRBJ2-1; 8 bases agree with TRBD1. This CDR3 region has 15 residues. V was pared by 2 bases and J by 8 bases, with 8 bases of the junction left unmatched. Per the germline V gene, CDR1 is LGHNA and CDR2 is YSLEER. The CDR3 is CASSQRQGAWDEQFF. DNA for the CDR3: TGCGCCAGCAGCCAACGCCAGGGGGCGTGGGATGAGCAGTTCTTC.

The count of this clone is one. The rearrangement joins TRBV5-4 to TRBJ2-1; TRBD2 aligns across 11 bases. The CDR3 is 16 residues long. V lost 4 bases, J lost 2 bases, and 5 bases stayed unmatched. Germline CDR1 reads SGHNT; CDR2 reads YYREEE (reference sequence). CDR3: CASSPGLAEPYNEQFF. The DNA of the CDR3 is TGTGCCAGCAGCCCGGGACTAGCGGAGCCCTACAATGAGCAGTTCTTC. Using reference TRBV5-4 and TRBJ2-1 for the parts outside the CDR3, the full variable domain is ETGVTQSPTHLIKTRGQQVTLRCSSQSGHNTVSWYQQALGQGPQFIFQYYREEENGRGNFPPRFSGLQFPNYSSELNVNALELDDSALYLCASSPGLAEPYNEQFFGPGTRLTVL.

This sequence joins TRBV29-1 and TRBJ2-7; 8 bases are shared with TRBD2. Germline CDR1 and CDR2: SQVTM and ANQGSEA. This CDR3 is 14 amino acids long. V dropped 5 bases and J dropped 2; count of bases not matched to a gene: 8. CDR3 in amino acids: CSVLGGGSAYEQYF. Here the CDR3 DNA reads TGCAGCGTTCTTGGCGGGGGGTCCGCCTACGAGCAGTACTTC.

V gene TRBV27 combines with J gene TRBJ2-1; 7 bases fit TRBD1. This CDR3 has 12 amino acids. The trim removed 4 bases at V and 9 bases at J, leaving 3 bases unmatched. Germline loops: CDR1 MNHEY, CDR2 SMNVEV (reference sequence). The CDR3 loop reads CASSSQGSEQFF. CDR3 in DNA: TGTGCCAGCAGTTCACAGGGGTCTGAGCAGTTCTTC.